A selection of T cell receptor beta chains follows, all from one sample in a study of OX40 agonist ivuxolimab in advanced cancers. TCRdb keeps only in-frame clones here, not all; method: immunoSEQ multiplex PCR. Among around 19,000 clones, around 79% were seen once, and the ten largest hold around 15%. Sequences were derived from CD4+ or CD8+ T cells sorted from blood, sampled in a trial of the OX40 agonist ivuxolimab. All receptors derive from an adult with an advanced solid tumor such as melanoma, head and neck, liver or kidney cancer. CDR3s include the opening cysteine and the closing phenylalanine or tryptophan. The order of the fields is clone size, D gene, V gene, J gene, CDR3 protein, CDR3 DNA. A D gene is named only where the DNA matches it firmly. Size is omitted from some rows. Given values are once, few, many or a class for expanded clones.

clone size: -
D gene: -
V gene: TRBV16
J gene: TRBJ2-6
CDR3 protein: CASSQYSSGANVLTF
CDR3 DNA: TGTGCCAGCAGCCAATACAGCTCTGGGGCCAACGTCCTGACTTTC

clone size: once
D gene: -
V gene: TRBV5-1
J gene: TRBJ1-1
CDR3 protein: CASSLGRGGRLPMNTEAFF
CDR3 DNA: TGCGCCAGCAGCTTGGGACGGGGGGGCAGGCTTCCAATGAACACTGAAGCTTTCTTT

clone size: few
D gene: TRBD2
V gene: TRBV4-1
J gene: TRBJ2-4
CDR3 protein: CASSHPGLAGGPDKNIQYF
CDR3 DNA: TGCGCCAGCAGCCACCCGGGACTAGCGGGGGGGCCGGACAAAAACATTCAGTACTTC

clone size: -
D gene: -
V gene: TRBV9
J gene: TRBJ2-1
CDR3 protein: CASAERLSSYNEQFF
CDR3 DNA: TGTGCCAGCGCGGAGCGGTTGAGCTCCTACAATGAGCAGTTCTTC

clone size: -
D gene: -
V gene: TRBV6-1
J gene: TRBJ1-5
CDR3 protein: CASSEMGIPNQPQHF
CDR3 DNA: TGTGCCAGCAGTGAAATGGGGATCCCCAATCAGCCCCAGCATTTT

clone size: -
D gene: TRBD1
V gene: TRBV19
J gene: TRBJ1-2
CDR3 protein: CASRRQGGFYGYTF
CDR3 DNA: TGTGCCAGTAGGCGACAGGGGGGTTTCTATGGCTACACCTTC

clone size: -
D gene: -
V gene: TRBV5-6
J gene: TRBJ1-3
CDR3 protein: CASCRGWDSGNTIYF
CDR3 DNA: TGTGCCAGCTGCCGAGGCTGGGACTCTGGAAACACCATATATTTT

clone size: -
D gene: -
V gene: TRBV5-1
J gene: TRBJ2-4
CDR3 protein: CASSLGPESKNIQYF
CDR3 DNA: TGCGCCAGCAGCTTGGGTCCAGAGTCCAAAAACATTCAGTACTTC

clone size: -
D gene: -
V gene: TRBV7-8
J gene: TRBJ2-1
CDR3 protein: CASSSGNFGSYNEQFF
CDR3 DNA: TGTGCCAGCAGCTCGGGAAATTTCGGGTCCTACAATGAGCAGTTCTTC

clone size: -
D gene: -
V gene: TRBV28
J gene: TRBJ2-3
CDR3 protein: CASSPWTETDTQYF
CDR3 DNA: TGTGCCAGCAGTCCCTGGACAGAGACAGATACGCAGTATTTT

clone size: -
D gene: -
V gene: TRBV6-4
J gene: TRBJ2-7
CDR3 protein: CASSQASGVYEQYF
CDR3 DNA: TGTGCCAGCAGCCAAGCATCGGGAGTCTACGAGCAGTACTTC

clone size: -
D gene: -
V gene: TRBV9
J gene: TRBJ1-5
CDR3 protein: CASSVEGFSNQPQHF
CDR3 DNA: TGTGCCAGCAGCGTAGAAGGGTTCAGCAATCAGCCCCAGCATTTT

clone size: -
D gene: -
V gene: TRBV5-1
J gene: TRBJ2-2
CDR3 protein: CASGAPTGELFF
CDR3 DNA: TGCGCCAGCGGCGCGCCCACCGGGGAGCTGTTTTTT

clone size: -
D gene: -
V gene: TRBV19
J gene: TRBJ1-2
CDR3 protein: CASSLQANYGYTF
CDR3 DNA: TGTGCCAGTAGTCTCCAGGCTAACTATGGCTACACCTTC

clone size: -
D gene: -
V gene: TRBV11-2
J gene: TRBJ2-7
CDR3 protein: CASSLDAGRGEQYF
CDR3 DNA: TGTGCCAGCAGCTTAGACGCAGGGCGCGGGGAGCAGTACTTC

clone size: few
D gene: -
V gene: TRBV5-1
J gene: TRBJ1-5
CDR3 protein: CASSLSGASNQPQHF
CDR3 DNA: TGCGCCAGCTCCCTTTCAGGAGCGAGCAATCAGCCCCAGCATTTT

clone size: -
D gene: -
V gene: TRBV29-1
J gene: TRBJ1-2
CDR3 protein: CSVDEGVGNYGYTF
CDR3 DNA: TGCAGCGTTGACGAGGGGGTAGGTAACTATGGCTACACCTTC

clone size: -
D gene: -
V gene: TRBV4-3
J gene: TRBJ2-1
CDR3 protein: CASSHLVNNEQFF
CDR3 DNA: TGCGCCAGCAGCCATTTAGTTAACAATGAGCAGTTCTTC

clone size: -
D gene: TRBD1
V gene: TRBV13
J gene: TRBJ2-5
CDR3 protein: CASSLGNFRGPSETQYF
CDR3 DNA: TGTGCCAGCAGCTTAGGGAATTTCAGGGGGCCGTCAGAGACCCAGTACTTC

clone size: -
D gene: -
V gene: TRBV7-2
J gene: TRBJ2-5
CDR3 protein: CASSRGPQETQYF
CDR3 DNA: TGTGCCAGCAGCCGGGGGCCCCAAGAGACCCAGTACTTC

clone size: -
D gene: -
V gene: TRBV4-2
J gene: TRBJ1-2
CDR3 protein: CASSQDMAGKNYGYTF
CDR3 DNA: TGTGCCAGCAGCCAAGATATGGCAGGGAAGAACTATGGCTACACCTTC

clone size: -
D gene: TRBD1
V gene: TRBV6-6
J gene: TRBJ2-2
CDR3 protein: CASSSGTGANTGELFF
CDR3 DNA: TGTGCCAGCAGCTCCGGGACAGGGGCGAACACCGGGGAGCTGTTTTTT

clone size: few
D gene: -
V gene: TRBV9
J gene: TRBJ2-1
CDR3 protein: CASSVPGLLNEQFF
CDR3 DNA: TGTGCCAGCAGCGTTCCGGGACTTTTAAATGAGCAGTTCTTC

clone size: -
D gene: TRBD1
V gene: TRBV6-6
J gene: TRBJ2-3
CDR3 protein: CASSRDRGDTQYF
CDR3 DNA: TGTGCCAGCAGTCGTGACAGGGGGGATACGCAGTATTTT

clone size: -
D gene: -
V gene: TRBV7-2
J gene: TRBJ2-7
CDR3 protein: CASSVGGSYEQYF
CDR3 DNA: TGTGCCAGCAGCGTCGGGGGTTCCTACGAGCAGTACTTC

clone size: -
D gene: -
V gene: TRBV28
J gene: TRBJ1-5
CDR3 protein: CASRNPGRPYQPQHF
CDR3 DNA: TGTGCCAGCAGAAACCCGGGACGGCCGTATCAGCCCCAGCATTTT

clone size: -
D gene: -
V gene: TRBV7-9
J gene: TRBJ1-6
CDR3 protein: CASSGQAGFYNSPLHF
CDR3 DNA: TGTGCCAGCAGCGGGCAGGCAGGATTCTATAATTCACCCCTCCACTTT

clone size: -
D gene: -
V gene: TRBV10-2
J gene: TRBJ2-6
CDR3 protein: CASRVGVGANVLTF
CDR3 DNA: TGCGCCAGCAGAGTGGGGGTTGGGGCCAACGTCCTGACTTTC